These T cell receptor beta chains were read from a single sample in a study of cytomegalovirus exposure and HLA in healthy donors. Assay used: immunoSEQ multiplex PCR; TCRdb lists only in-frame clones, some missing. The sample yields about 120,000 clones, around three fifths seen once. The source material was PBMCs. All receptors derive from a woman between 40 and 50 years old in good health and CMV-seropositive. Both conserved end residues are part of each CDR3. The D gene is left open where the match is weak. Only part of the rows carry a size: once, few, many, or a class if the clone is expanded.

J gene: TRBJ2-2
V gene: TRBV6-1
D gene: TRBD1
clone size: few
CDR3 DNA: TGTGCCAGTTCCCGGGACAGGGAAAGTTCCGGGGAGCTGTTTTTT
CDR3 protein: CASSRDRESSGELFF

J gene: TRBJ2-5
V gene: TRBV11-2
D gene: .
clone size: .
CDR3 DNA: TGTGCCAGCAGCTTAGGACTAGATCAGTTGCACTTC
CDR3 protein: CASSLGLDQLHF

J gene: TRBJ1-6
V gene: TRBV30
D gene: TRBD1
clone size: .
CDR3 DNA: TGTGCTTGGGTGCCCGGGACAGTCTCCTATAATTCACCCCTCCACTTT
CDR3 protein: CAWVPGTVSYNSPLHF

J gene: TRBJ1-1
V gene: TRBV19
D gene: TRBD1
clone size: .
CDR3 DNA: TGTGCCAGTAGCGCACAAGGACAGGCCGGTGAAGCTTTCTTT
CDR3 protein: CASSAQGQAGEAFF

J gene: TRBJ2-7
V gene: TRBV7-2
D gene: .
clone size: once
CDR3 DNA: TGTGCCAGCAGCTTAGTACGGTCCCACGAGCAGTACTTC
CDR3 protein: CASSLVRSHEQYF

J gene: TRBJ1-2
V gene: TRBV19
D gene: TRBD1
clone size: .
CDR3 DNA: TGTGCCAGTAGTCGGGGGGACAGGGGCCTCTATGGCTACACCTTC
CDR3 protein: CASSRGDRGLYGYTF

J gene: TRBJ2-7
V gene: TRBV27
D gene: .
clone size: .
CDR3 DNA: TGTGCCAGCAGTCTGAAGGGACTCAGAGAGCAGTACTTC
CDR3 protein: CASSLKGLREQYF

J gene: TRBJ2-3
V gene: TRBV7-8
D gene: .
clone size: .
CDR3 DNA: TGTGCCAGCGAGTCGGGGGTGGAAGATACGCAGTATTTT
CDR3 protein: CASESGVEDTQYF

J gene: TRBJ2-1
V gene: TRBV2
D gene: TRBD1
clone size: .
CDR3 DNA: TGTGCCAGCAGTCCTAACAGGGGGCAACGAATGTGGGAGCAGTTCTTC
CDR3 protein: CASSPNRGQRMWEQFF

J gene: TRBJ1-5
V gene: TRBV6-6
D gene: .
clone size: .
CDR3 DNA: TGTGCCAGCAGTGGAGGGATACAGGGCAATCAGCCCCAGCATTTT
CDR3 protein: CASSGGIQGNQPQHF

J gene: TRBJ2-7
V gene: TRBV6-5
D gene: .
clone size: .
CDR3 DNA: TGTGCCAGCAGCCCTAGTGGAGGCGGCGAGCAGTACTTC
CDR3 protein: CASSPSGGGEQYF

J gene: TRBJ2-7
V gene: TRBV5-5
D gene: .
clone size: .
CDR3 DNA: TGTGCCAGCAGCGCCGGACTCGGTCCGCACGAGCAGTACTTC
CDR3 protein: CASSAGLGPHEQYF

J gene: TRBJ1-1
V gene: TRBV29-1
D gene: TRBD1
clone size: .
CDR3 DNA: TGCAGCGTCGTTACCGGGACAGTCTACACTGAAGCTTTCTTT
CDR3 protein: CSVVTGTVYTEAFF

J gene: TRBJ2-3
V gene: TRBV30
D gene: .
clone size: .
CDR3 DNA: TGTGCCTGGCAAACGGGGGTCCTCACAGATACGCAGTATTTT
CDR3 protein: CAWQTGVLTDTQYF

J gene: TRBJ1-2
V gene: TRBV6-5
D gene: .
clone size: .
CDR3 DNA: TGTGCCAGCCGTATTCCACAGGGATTCTATGGCTACACCTTC
CDR3 protein: CASRIPQGFYGYTF

J gene: TRBJ2-7
V gene: TRBV11-1
D gene: .
clone size: once
CDR3 DNA: TGTGCCAGCAGCTTAGAATCAGGGGCCTACGAGCAGTACTTC
CDR3 protein: CASSLESGAYEQYF

J gene: TRBJ1-1
V gene: TRBV11-1
D gene: .
clone size: .
CDR3 DNA: TGTGCCAGCAGCTTCACCGGGTGGAACACTGAAGCTTTCTTT
CDR3 protein: CASSFTGWNTEAFF

J gene: TRBJ2-1
V gene: TRBV6-4
D gene: .
clone size: .
CDR3 DNA: TGTGCCAGCAGTGCCCAGGGGCCATCCAATGAGCAGTTCTTC
CDR3 protein: CASSAQGPSNEQFF